A single sample is the source of the 3 T cell receptor beta chains below, sequenced in a study of OX40 agonist ivuxolimab in advanced cancers. The table came from immunoSEQ multiplex PCR; TCRdb's copy has only in-frame clones and leaves some out. The sample includes roughly 80,000 clones, roughly 86% of them seen just once. The sequences come from CD4+ or CD8+ T cells sorted from blood, collected in a trial of the OX40 agonist ivuxolimab. The receptors here all came from an adult with an advanced solid tumor such as melanoma, head and neck, liver or kidney cancer.

The rearrangement joins TRBV18 to TRBJ2-5, with D unclear. This CDR3 spans 14 amino acids. The germline CDR1 and CDR2 sequences are KGHSH and LQKENI. V lost 2 bases and J 1 base, leaving 8 bases between the germline ends. The DNA for the CDR3 is TGTGCCAGCTCACCATCCGACACCCAAGAGACCCAGTACTTC. It yields the protein CASSPSDTQETQYF.

Written as DNA, the CDR3 is TGTGCCAGCAGCCCACGGGTGGGTTCCTACGAGCAGTACTTC. Amino acids: CASSPRVGSYEQYF. The chain links TRBV7-2 to TRBJ2-7; D ambiguous. V gave up 5 bases and J gave up 1 base, with 12 bases separating them. In germline, CDR1 is SGHTA, CDR2 FQGNSA. The CDR3 has 14 amino acids. The whole variable domain, remainder taken from reference TRBV7-2 and TRBJ2-7, is GAGVSQSPSNKVTEKGKDVELRCDPISGHTALYWYRQSLGQGLEFLIYFQGNSAPDKSGLPSDRFSAERTGGSVSTLTIQRTQQEDSAVYLCASSPRVGSYEQYFGPGTRLTVT.

The chain employs TRBV2 and TRBJ1-2, with D uncertain. The V gene lost 5 bases and the J gene lost 2 bases, with 12 bases spanning the gap. Germline CDR1 SNHLY, CDR2 FYNNEI. There are 14 residues in the CDR3. In DNA form, the CDR3 reads TGTGCCAGCAGTTCGGAACCCCGCAACTATGGCTACACCTTC. Translated: CASSSEPRNYGYTF.